Listed below are T cell receptor beta chains from one sample, sequenced in a study of blood T cells in healthy people across ages. TCRdb redid the calling of the 5' RACE reads with MiXCR, one entry per CDR3 protein. The repertoire has just over 800,000 distinct CDR3 sequences, less than 80% of them found once; the top ten carry about a quarter. The sequencing input was blood. All receptors come from a young man in good health. CDR3s include the opening cysteine and the closing phenylalanine or tryptophan. The order of the fields is J gene, clone size, V gene, D gene, CDR3 DNA, CDR3 protein. The D gene is left open where the match is weak. Where a row states a size, it is once, few, many or the class of an expanded clone; other rows omit it.

TRBJ2-6,-,TRBV29-1,-,TGCAGCGTCCCGGCATCTGGGGCCAACGTCCTGACTTTC,CSVPASGANVLTF
TRBJ2-5,few,TRBV7-2,-,TGTGCCAGCAGCTTAGCGACAGCAATCCAAGAGACCCAGTACTTC,CASSLATAIQETQYF
TRBJ1-1,-,TRBV29-1,-,TGCAGCGTCCCGGGACCATACACTGAAGCTTTCTTT,CSVPGPYTEAFF
TRBJ1-4,few,TRBV4-2,-,TGTGCCAGCAGCGCTCTACAGGGTAATGGTAATGAAAAACTGTTTTTT,CASSALQGNGNEKLFF
TRBJ2-1,once,TRBV6-6,-,TGTGCCAGCAGTTACTCGGCGGATCCCTACAATGAGCAGTTCTTC,CASSYSADPYNEQFF
TRBJ2-3,many,TRBV6-2/TRBV6-3,TRBD1,TGTGCCAGCAGTTACTCCCCGGGACAGGGAGGAGATACGCAGTATTTT,CASSYSPGQGGDTQYF
TRBJ2-3,few,TRBV29-1,TRBD1,TGCAGCGTGGACAGACAGGGACGCACAGATACGCAGTATTTT,CSVDRQGRTDTQYF
TRBJ2-7,few,TRBV7-2,TRBD1,TGTGCCAGCAGCGTAGGGACAGAAGGCGAGCAGTACTTC,CASSVGTEGEQYF
TRBJ1-2,-,TRBV7-9,-,TGTGCCAGCAGCTTAGCGGGCCAGTTAAACTATGGCTACACCTTC,CASSLAGQLNYGYTF
TRBJ2-7,few,TRBV10-3,TRBD2,TGTGCCATCACAGCGGGAGAGGCCTACGAGCAGTACTTC,CAITAGEAYEQYF
TRBJ1-2,-,TRBV29-1,-,TGCAGCGTTGAAGGAGGGGACTATGGCTACACCTTC,CSVEGGDYGYTF
TRBJ2-7,-,TRBV10-3,-,TGTGCCATCAGCCGGGACGGAGCCTACGAGCAGTACTTC,CAISRDGAYEQYF
TRBJ2-5,-,TRBV7-9,-,TGTGCCAGCAGCCCCGACCGATGGACCCAGTACTTC,CASSPDRWTQYF
TRBJ2-7,few,TRBV4-2,TRBD2,TGTGCCAGCAGCCAAAGGACGGGGGGGCCCTCCTACGAGCAGTACTTC,CASSQRTGGPSYEQYF
TRBJ2-1,-,TRBV20-1,-,TGCAGTGCTGCCGGGGAAGTTGAGCAGTTCTTC,CSAAGEVEQFF
TRBJ2-7,-,TRBV28,TRBD2,TGTGCCAGCAGTTTCCAGAGCGGGGGCCGCTCCTACAATGAGCAGTACTTC,CASSFQSGGRSYNEQYF
TRBJ2-7,few,TRBV5-1,TRBD1,TGTGCCAGCAGTTTAACCGGGACAGGCACCTACGAGCAGTACTTC,CASSLTGTGTYEQYF
TRBJ2-1,-,TRBV14,-,TGTGCCAGCAGCCGGGGGGCCACCTACAATGAGCAGTTCTTC,CASSRGATYNEQFF
TRBJ2-1,-,TRBV15,TRBD2,TGTGCCACCAGCAGAGAACGGGGGGGCTCCTACAATGCGCAGTTCTTC,CATSRERGGSYNAQFF
TRBJ2-7,-,TRBV6-1,TRBD1,TGTGCCAGCAGTATCGCCGGGACAGTGAGCTCCTACGAGCAGTACTTC,CASSIAGTVSSYEQYF
TRBJ1-2,-,TRBV2,-,TGTGCCAGCAGTGAGGGGCTTGACTATGGCTACACCTTC,CASSEGLDYGYTF
TRBJ1-4,-,TRBV7-7,-,TGTGTCAGCAGCGTAAGCATTAATGAAAAACTGTTTTTT,CVSSVSINEKLFF
TRBJ2-1,-,TRBV20-1,-,TGCAGTGCTAGTAGAATACAGGTTACCTACAATGAGCAGTTCTTC,CSASRIQVTYNEQFF